These T cell receptor beta chains were read from a single sample in a study of blood T cells in healthy people across ages. Via MiXCR, TCRdb re-called the 5' RACE reads, giving one row per CDR3 protein. The sample lists roughly 800,000 distinct CDR3 sequences, approximately 24% occurring once. The sample was also linked to a second study, of T cells of mothers and their children.

Source material: blood. The origin of the receptors is a boy aged 5-17 years in good health. Both conserved end residues are part of each CDR3. The order of the fields is clone size, V gene, J gene, CDR3 length, D gene, CDR3 DNA, CDR3 protein. A D gene is named only where the DNA matches it firmly. Only some rows state a clone size, as once, few, many or a class for expanded clones.

>-|TRBV9|TRBJ1-3|16|-
TGTGCCAGCAGCGTGCTGGGGGCATCTTTTGGAAACACCATATATTTT
CASSVLGASFGNTIYF
>-|TRBV29-1|TRBJ1-4|13|-
TGCAGCGTTGAAGAGGGCAGGGCTGAAAAACTGTTTTTT
CSVEEGRAEKLFF
>few|TRBV10-3|TRBJ1-1|16|TRBD1
TGTGCCATCAGTGAGACAGGGGGCACCATGAACACTGAAGCTTTCTTT
CAISETGGTMNTEAFF
>many|TRBV29-1|TRBJ2-5|12|-
TGCAGCGTTGAAAAGGTCGGGGAGACCCAGTACTTC
CSVEKVGETQYF
>-|TRBV5-1|TRBJ2-3|15|TRBD1
TGCGCCAGCAGCTCCGGGACAGGGGGCTTAGATACGCAGTATTTT
CASSSGTGGLDTQYF
>-|TRBV30|TRBJ2-2|14|-
TGTGCCTGGAGTCAGGGGGGCGAGGCCGGGGAGCTGTTTTTT
CAWSQGGEAGELFF
>-|TRBV28|TRBJ1-6|13|-
TGTGCCAGCAGTCTCCCGTATAATTCACCCCTCCACTTT
CASSLPYNSPLHF
>-|TRBV10-3|TRBJ1-5|15|TRBD1
TGTGCCATCAGTGAGTCAGGCAGGGGGACTCAGCCCCAGCATTTT
CAISESGRGTQPQHF
>-|TRBV7-3|TRBJ2-1|13|TRBD2
TGTGCCAGCTCCTGGACTAGCGACACAGAGCAGTTCTTC
CASSWTSDTEQFF
>many|TRBV6-4|TRBJ1-1|13|-
TGTGCCAGCAGTGACTCCTTGAACACTGAAGCTTTCTTT
CASSDSLNTEAFF